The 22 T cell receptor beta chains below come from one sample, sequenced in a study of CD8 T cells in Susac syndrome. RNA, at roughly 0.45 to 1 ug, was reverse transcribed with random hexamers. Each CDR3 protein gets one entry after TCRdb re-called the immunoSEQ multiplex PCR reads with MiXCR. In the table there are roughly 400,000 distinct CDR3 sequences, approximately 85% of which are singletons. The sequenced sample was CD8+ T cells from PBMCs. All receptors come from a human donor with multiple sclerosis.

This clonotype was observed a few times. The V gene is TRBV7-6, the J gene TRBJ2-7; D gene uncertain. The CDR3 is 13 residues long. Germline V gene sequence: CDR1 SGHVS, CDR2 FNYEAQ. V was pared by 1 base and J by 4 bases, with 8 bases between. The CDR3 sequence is CASSLDGIYEQYF. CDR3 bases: TGTGCCAGCAGCTTAGATGGGATTTACGAGCAGTACTTC.

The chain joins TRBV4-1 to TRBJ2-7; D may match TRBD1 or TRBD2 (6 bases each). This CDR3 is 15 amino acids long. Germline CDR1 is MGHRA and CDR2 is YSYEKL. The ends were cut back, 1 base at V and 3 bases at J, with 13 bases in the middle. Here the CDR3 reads CASSQAGGSIYEQYF. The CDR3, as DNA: TGCGCCAGCAGCCAAGCCGGGGGCAGTATCTACGAGCAGTACTTC.

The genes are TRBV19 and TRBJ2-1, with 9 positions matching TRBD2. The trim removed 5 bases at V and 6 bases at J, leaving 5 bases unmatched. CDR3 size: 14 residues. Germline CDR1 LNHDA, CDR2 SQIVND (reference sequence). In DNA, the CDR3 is TGTGCCAGTAGTGCTACTAGCGGGTTCAATGAGCAGTTCTTC. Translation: CASSATSGFNEQFF.

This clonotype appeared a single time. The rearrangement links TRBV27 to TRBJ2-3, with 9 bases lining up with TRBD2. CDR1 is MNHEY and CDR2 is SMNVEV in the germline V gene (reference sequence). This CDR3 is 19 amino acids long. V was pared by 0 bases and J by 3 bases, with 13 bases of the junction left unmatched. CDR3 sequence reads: CASSLSPSIAGDGTDTQYF. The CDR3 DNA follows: TGTGCCAGCAGTTTATCCCCCTCGATAGCGGGAGACGGGACAGATACGCAGTATTTT.

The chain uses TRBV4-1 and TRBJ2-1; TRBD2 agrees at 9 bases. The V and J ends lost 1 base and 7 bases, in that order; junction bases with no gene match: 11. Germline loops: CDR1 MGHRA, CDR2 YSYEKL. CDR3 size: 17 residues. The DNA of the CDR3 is TGCGCCAGCAGCCAAGGGTGGGGGACTAGCTTGGAGAATGAGCAGTTCTTC. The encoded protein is CASSQGWGTSLENEQFF.

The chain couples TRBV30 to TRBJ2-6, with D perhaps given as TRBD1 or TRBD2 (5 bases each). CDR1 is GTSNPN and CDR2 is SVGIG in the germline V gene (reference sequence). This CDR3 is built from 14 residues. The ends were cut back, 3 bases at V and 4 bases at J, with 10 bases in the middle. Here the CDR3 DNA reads TGTGCCTGGAGCCCGGGGCTAGGGGCCAACGTCCTGACTTTC. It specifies CAWSPGLGANVLTF.

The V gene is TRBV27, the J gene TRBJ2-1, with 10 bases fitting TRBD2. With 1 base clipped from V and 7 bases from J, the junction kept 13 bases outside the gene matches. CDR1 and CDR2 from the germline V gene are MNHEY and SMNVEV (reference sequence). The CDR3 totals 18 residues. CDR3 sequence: CASSLWPPGLAIRNEQFF. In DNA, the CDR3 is TGTGCCAGCAGTTTATGGCCTCCGGGACTAGCGATAAGGAATGAGCAGTTCTTC.

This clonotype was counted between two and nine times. The CDR3: CASTGTGAYEQYF. CDR3 DNA: TGTGCCAGTACCGGGACAGGGGCCTACGAGCAGTACTTC. V usage is TRBV28 and J usage is TRBJ2-7; 10 bases fit TRBD1. This CDR3 has 13 amino acids. V was pared by 9 bases and J by 2 bases, with 4 bases of the junction left unmatched. Per the germline V gene, CDR1 is MDHEN and CDR2 is SYDVKM.

CDR3 coding DNA: TGTGCCAGCAGAGCATCAAGAATGGTATACAATGAGCAGTTCTTC. Amino acids: CASRASRMVYNEQFF. V and J are TRBV12-3 or TRBV12-4 and TRBJ2-1; D is undetermined. Trimming shortened V by 6 bases and J by 4 bases, and 16 bases separated the two germline ends. The CDR3 totals 15 residues.

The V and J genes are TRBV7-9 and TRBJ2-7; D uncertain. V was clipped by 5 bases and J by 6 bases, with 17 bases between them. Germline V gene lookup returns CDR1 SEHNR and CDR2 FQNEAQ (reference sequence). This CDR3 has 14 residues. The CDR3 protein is CASSPPLPSTEQYF. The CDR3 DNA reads TGTGCCAGCAGCCCCCCACTACCCTCTACCGAGCAGTACTTC.

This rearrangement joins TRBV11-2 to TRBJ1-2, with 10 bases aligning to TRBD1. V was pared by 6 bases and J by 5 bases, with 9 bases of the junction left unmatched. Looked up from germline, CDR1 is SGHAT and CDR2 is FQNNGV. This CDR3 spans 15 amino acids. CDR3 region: CASRKPGQGQYGYTF. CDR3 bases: TGTGCCAGCAGAAAACCGGGACAGGGGCAGTATGGCTACACCTTC.

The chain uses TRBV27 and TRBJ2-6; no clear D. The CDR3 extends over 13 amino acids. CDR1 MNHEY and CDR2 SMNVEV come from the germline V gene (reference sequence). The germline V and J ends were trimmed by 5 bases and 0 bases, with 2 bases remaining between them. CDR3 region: CASSISGANVLTF. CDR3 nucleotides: TGTGCCAGCAGTATCTCTGGGGCCAACGTCCTGACTTTC.

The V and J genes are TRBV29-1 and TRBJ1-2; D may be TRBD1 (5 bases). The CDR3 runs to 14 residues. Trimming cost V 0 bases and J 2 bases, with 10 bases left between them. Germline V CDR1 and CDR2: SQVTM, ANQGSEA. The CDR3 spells CSVEDVGGNYGYTF. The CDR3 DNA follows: TGCAGCGTTGAAGATGTTGGGGGGAACTATGGCTACACCTTC.

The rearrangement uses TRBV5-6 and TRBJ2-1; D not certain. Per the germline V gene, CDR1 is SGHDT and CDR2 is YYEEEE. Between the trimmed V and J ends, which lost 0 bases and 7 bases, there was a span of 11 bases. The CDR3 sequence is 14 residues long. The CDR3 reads CASSLVAIGNEQFF. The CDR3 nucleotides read TGTGCCAGCAGCTTGGTTGCTATCGGAAATGAGCAGTTCTTC.

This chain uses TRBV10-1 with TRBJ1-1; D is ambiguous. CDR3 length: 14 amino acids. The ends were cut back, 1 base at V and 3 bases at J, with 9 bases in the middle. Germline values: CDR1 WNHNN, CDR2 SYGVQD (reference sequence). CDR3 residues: CASSELGSDTEAFF. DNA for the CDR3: TGCGCCAGCAGTGAGTTGGGGTCGGACACTGAAGCTTTCTTT.

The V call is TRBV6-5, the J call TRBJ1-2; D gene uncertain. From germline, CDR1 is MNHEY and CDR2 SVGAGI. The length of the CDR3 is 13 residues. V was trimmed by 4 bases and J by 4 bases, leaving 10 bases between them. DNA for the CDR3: TGTGCCAGCAGTTCCTCAACGATCTATGGCTACACCTTC. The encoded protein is CASSSSTIYGYTF.

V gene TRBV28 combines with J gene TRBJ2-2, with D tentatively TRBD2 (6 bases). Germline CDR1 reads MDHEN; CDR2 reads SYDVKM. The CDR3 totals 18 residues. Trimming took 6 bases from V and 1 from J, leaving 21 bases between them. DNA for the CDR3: TGTGCCAGCAGCCCTGCGGGGTGGAGAAGTAAGAACACCGGGGAGCTGTTTTTT. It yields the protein CASSPAGWRSKNTGELFF.

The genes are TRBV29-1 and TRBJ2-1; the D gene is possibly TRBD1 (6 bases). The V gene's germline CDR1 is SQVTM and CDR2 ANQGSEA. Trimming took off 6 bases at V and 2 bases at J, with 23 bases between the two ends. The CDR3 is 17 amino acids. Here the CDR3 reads CSVNYSGTLAPYNEQFF. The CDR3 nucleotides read TGCAGCGTGAACTATTCCGGGACACTGGCCCCCTACAATGAGCAGTTCTTC.

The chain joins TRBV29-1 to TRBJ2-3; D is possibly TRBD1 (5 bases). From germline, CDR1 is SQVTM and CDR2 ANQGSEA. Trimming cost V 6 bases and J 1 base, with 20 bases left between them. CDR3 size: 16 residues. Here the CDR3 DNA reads TGCAGCGTAGAACCATCCAGGGAAAGGGGCACAGATACGCAGTATTTT. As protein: CSVEPSRERGTDTQYF.

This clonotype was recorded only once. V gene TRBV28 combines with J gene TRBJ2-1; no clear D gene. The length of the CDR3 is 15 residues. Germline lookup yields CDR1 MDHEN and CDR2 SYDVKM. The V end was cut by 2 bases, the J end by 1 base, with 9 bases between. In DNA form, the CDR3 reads TGTGCCAGCAGTTTAGGCAGCGAGTCCTACAATGAGCAGTTCTTC. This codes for CASSLGSESYNEQFF.

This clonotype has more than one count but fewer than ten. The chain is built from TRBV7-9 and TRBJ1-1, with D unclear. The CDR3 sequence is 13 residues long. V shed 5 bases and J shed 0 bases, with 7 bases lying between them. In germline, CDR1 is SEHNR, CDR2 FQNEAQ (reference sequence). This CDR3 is CASSPLVNTEAFF. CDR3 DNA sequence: TGTGCCAGCAGCCCCCTTGTGAACACTGAAGCTTTCTTT.

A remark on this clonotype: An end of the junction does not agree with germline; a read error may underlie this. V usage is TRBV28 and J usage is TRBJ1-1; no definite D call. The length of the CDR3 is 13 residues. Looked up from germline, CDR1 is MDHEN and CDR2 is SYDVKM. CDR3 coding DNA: TGTGCCAGCAGTTTATACGGGAGAACTGAAGTTTTCTTT. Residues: CASSLYGRTEVFF.